The text below deals with one T cell receptor (beta chain). The data stem from a study of blood T cell repertoires in COVID-19. Study summary: The United States, Italy and Spain provided the acute and convalescent COVID-19 samples. PBMCs, B-cell-depleted T cells, or T cells were the source of the cDNA or gDNA that made up the material.

J lost 5 bases, V lost 4 bases, and 11 bases had no gene match. CDR1 SGHVS and CDR2 FQNEAQ come from the germline V gene. There are 16 residues in the CDR3. Per the original data handling: The authors estimated nucleated cell counts from reference gene primer amplification. Profiling relied on immunoSEQ multiplex PCR, and the TCRdb table lists in-frame clones only, not all of them. D and trimming come from the DNA, and the V and J calls and clone size come from that table. The table records some 170,000 clones, 80% to 90% of them present only once. This clonotype was obtained from a woman between 50 and 59 years old with acute or convalescent COVID-19. Specimen: peripheral blood. The chain couples TRBV7-8 to TRBJ2-1; 7 nucleotides match TRBD2. The DNA for the CDR3 is TGTGCCAGCAGCTCGCTTGGGGGGACTAAACACAATGAGCAGTTCTTC. It encodes CASSSLGGTKHNEQFF.